This T cell receptor beta chain is drawn from a study of Ad26.COV2.S vaccination and SARS-CoV-2 variants. Study-level background: Ad26.COV2.S was injected intramuscularly once or twice, 56 days apart. Regarding the study as a whole: People who got the vaccine or the placebo had similar non-spike TCR breadth. Measurements of TCR breadth and depth may have given underestimates of the total T cell responses.

Here immunoSEQ multiplex PCR was the method, and the copy in TCRdb shows in-frame clones only, minus some. Here the sample spans hundreds of thousands of clones, 80% to 90% being singletons. As to this clone: The antigen is not known.

Treatment here: some 20 received Ad26.COV2.S at low or high dose, single or two shots; about 5 received placebo; per-sample allocation not given. All samples were drawn on day 63, counting from the first vaccine or placebo injection. It was an adult aged 18-55 years in Boston who was the donor. This TCR came from a person between 18 and 65 years old who received the Ad26.COV2.S COVID-19 vaccine or a placebo. Sequences were derived from peripheral blood, sampled in a trial of Ad26.COV2.S vaccine versus placebo.

As DNA, the CDR3 is TGTGCCACCAGTGATTCTACAGGGGTGAGAGGCTACACCTTC. This translates into CATSDSTGVRGYTF. The chain joins TRBV24-1 to TRBJ1-2; 7 bases map to TRBD1. This CDR3 is built from 14 residues. J gave up 8 bases and V 2 bases, and 7 bases lay outside the gene matches. The germline CDR1 and CDR2 sequences are KGHDR and SFDVKD.